A single sample gave rise to the 2 T cell receptor beta chains below, sequenced in a study of T cell repertoires in cytomegalovirus infection. Via MiXCR, TCRdb re-called the reads, giving one row per CDR3 protein. The table lists some 220,000 distinct CDR3 sequences, approximately 7% of them singletons, with around 6.9% in the top ten. What was sequenced was PBMCs. These receptors all come from a human donor in good health (CMV status not recorded). Some clones in this sample may be carry-over from other donors' samples.

This clonotype was detected ten times or more. The rearrangement links TRBV7-9 to TRBJ1-1; D may be TRBD1 (6 bases). The germline CDR1 and CDR2 sequences are SEHNR and FQNEAQ (reference sequence). V was trimmed by 8 bases and J by 3 bases, leaving 34 bases between them. CDR3 size: 20 residues. The CDR3 sequence: CASLEGPLDRWRSRDTEAFF. CDR3 nucleotides: TGTGCCAGCCTCGAGGGACCTTTAGACAGGTGGAGGAGCAGGGACACTGAAGCTTTCTTT.

With regard to this clonotype: Possible read error: a much larger clone is one base away. V is TRBV10-3 and J is TRBJ2-2, with D hard to call. Per the germline V gene, CDR1 is ENHRY and CDR2 is SYGVKD. The CDR3 is 13 residues long. V was pared by 4 bases and J by 6 bases, with 9 bases between. CDR3 DNA: TGTGCCATCAGTGCGTGGGGTCCCGGGGAGCTGTTTTTT. Amino acids: CAISAWGPGELFF.